The T cell receptor beta chain under discussion was sequenced for a study of T cell responses to AZD1222 COVID-19 vaccine. The study, taken as a whole, reports: Repertoire sampling occurred only after the peak T cell response. In a largely white British group with more females than males, clonal diversity was possibly underestimated. The CD4 TCRs associated with vaccination extended across spike and predominated at 160-218 and 743-854. The number of AZD1222 recipients seropositive at baseline was only six.

There are 14 residues in the CDR3. V was clipped by 2 bases and J by 7 bases, with 12 bases between them. Germline V lookup: CDR1 MNHEY, CDR2 SVGEGT. Some clones are missing from TCRdb's copy, which holds only in-frame ones; the method was immunoSEQ multiplex PCR. The profile shows about 75,000 clones, around 87% of them singletons. Regarding this clone: The antigen remains undetermined.

The sample here was peripheral blood, taken 28 days after the second AZD1222 dose. The chain combines TRBV6-2 or TRBV6-3 with TRBJ2-4, with a possible D match to TRBD2 (6 bases). The receptor was isolated from an adult who received the AZD1222 COVID-19 vaccine. CDR3: CASSYRDFQNIQYF. The CDR3 bases are TGTGCCAGCAGTTACCGGGACTTTCAGAACATTCAGTACTTC.